The clone carrying this T cell receptor beta chain occurred a few times. Its antigen is not known. This sample was taken from a study of cytomegalovirus exposure and HLA in healthy donors. Study at large: Ancestry clustering placed roughly four fifths of over 300 genotyped donors in the Caucasian-associated cluster. Study-wide findings and caveats: The presence/absence work took it that sequencing depth was about the same across donors.

PCR was performed using 60 Vbeta and 13 Jbeta primers. Libraries were prepared by immunoSEQ multiplex PCR; TCRdb keeps only in-frame clonotypes and omits some of them. The data show about 82,000 clones, about three quarters seen once. CDR1 is MRHNA, CDR2 SNTAGT, per germline. V shed 0 bases and J 3 bases; nucleotides not matched to a gene: 12. This CDR3 has 19 residues. This chain connects TRBV6-4 to TRBJ2-2, with 8 bases lining up with TRBD2. The sequencing input was PBMCs. This TCR was recovered from a man in his sixties in good health and CMV-seronegative. CDR3 protein: CASSDSNSLSGSDTGELFF. The CDR3 DNA follows: TGTGCCAGCAGTGACTCCAACTCCCTCAGCGGGAGTGACACCGGGGAGCTGTTTTTT.